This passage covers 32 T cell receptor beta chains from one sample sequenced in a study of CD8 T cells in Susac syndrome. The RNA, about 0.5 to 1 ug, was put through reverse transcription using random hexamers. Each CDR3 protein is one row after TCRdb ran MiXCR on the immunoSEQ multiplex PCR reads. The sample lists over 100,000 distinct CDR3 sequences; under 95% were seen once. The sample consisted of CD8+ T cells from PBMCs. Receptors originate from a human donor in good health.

CDR3 residues: CASSPDWSSYNEQFF. In DNA form, the CDR3 reads TGTGCCAGCAGTCCCGACTGGAGCTCCTACAATGAGCAGTTCTTC. V is TRBV6-5 and J is TRBJ2-1; D is ambiguous. With 5 bases removed from V and 0 bases from J, the gap between germline ends came to 11 bases. The germline V gene has CDR1 MNHEY and CDR2 SVGAGI. The CDR3 spans 15 residues.

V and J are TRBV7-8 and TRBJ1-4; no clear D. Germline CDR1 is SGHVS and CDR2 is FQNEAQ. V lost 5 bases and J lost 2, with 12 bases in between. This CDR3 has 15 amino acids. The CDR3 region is CASSGSTVTNEKLFF. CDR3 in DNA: TGTGCCAGCAGCGGCTCCACAGTTACTAATGAAAAACTGTTTTTT. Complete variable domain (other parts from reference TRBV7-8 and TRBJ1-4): GAGVSQSPRYKVAKRGQDVALRCDPISGHVSLFWYQQALGQGPEFLTYFQNEAQLDKSGLPSDRFFAERPEGSVSTLKIQRTQQEDSAVYLCASSGSTVTNEKLFFGSGTQLSVL.

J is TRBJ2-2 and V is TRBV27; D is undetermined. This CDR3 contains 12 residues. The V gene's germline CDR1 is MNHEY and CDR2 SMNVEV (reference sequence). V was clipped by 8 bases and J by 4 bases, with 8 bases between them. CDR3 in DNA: TGTGCCAGCCGGAGTGGCACCGGGGAGCTGTTTTTT. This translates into CASRSGTGELFF.

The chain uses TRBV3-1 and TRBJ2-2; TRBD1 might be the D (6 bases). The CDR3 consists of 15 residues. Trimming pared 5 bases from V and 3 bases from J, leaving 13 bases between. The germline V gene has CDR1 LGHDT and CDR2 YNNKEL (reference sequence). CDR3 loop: CASSALRTDTGELFF. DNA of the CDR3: TGTGCCAGCAGCGCGCTAAGGACAGACACCGGGGAGCTGTTTTTT.

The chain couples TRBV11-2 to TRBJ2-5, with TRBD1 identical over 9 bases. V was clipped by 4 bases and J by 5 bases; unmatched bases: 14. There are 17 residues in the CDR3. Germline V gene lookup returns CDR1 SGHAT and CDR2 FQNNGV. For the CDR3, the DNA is TGTGCCAGCAGCTCGCAAAGGACAGGGGACGGGGGGGAGACCCAGTACTTC. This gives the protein CASSSQRTGDGGETQYF. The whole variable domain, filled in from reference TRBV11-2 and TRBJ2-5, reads EAGVAQSPRYKIIEKRQSVAFWCNPISGHATLYWYQQILGQGPKLLIQFQNNGVVDDSQLPKDRFSAERLKGVDSTLKIQPAKLEDSAVYLCASSSQRTGDGGETQYFGPGTRLLVL.

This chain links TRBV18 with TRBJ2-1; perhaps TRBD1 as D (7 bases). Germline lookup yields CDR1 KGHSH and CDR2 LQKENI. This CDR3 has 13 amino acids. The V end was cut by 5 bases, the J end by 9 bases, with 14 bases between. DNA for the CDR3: TGTGCCAGCTCAGCAGGGGGGTCGGCTGAGCAGTTCTTC. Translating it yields CASSAGGSAEQFF.

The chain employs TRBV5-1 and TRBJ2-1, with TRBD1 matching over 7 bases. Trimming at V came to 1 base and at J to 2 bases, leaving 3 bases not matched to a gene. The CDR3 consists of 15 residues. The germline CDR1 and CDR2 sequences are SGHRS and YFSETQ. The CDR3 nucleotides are TGCGCCAGCAGCTTGACAGGGGAGACCTACAATGAGCAGTTCTTC. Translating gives CASSLTGETYNEQFF.

The CDR3 loop reads CASSPGGSTEAFF. CDR3 sequence (DNA): TGTGCCAGCTCACCAGGGGGGAGTACTGAAGCTTTCTTT. The chain has TRBV18 and TRBJ1-1; tentatively, D is TRBD1 (5 bases). Germline CDR1 is KGHSH and CDR2 is LQKENI. This CDR3 contains 13 residues. The V gene lost 2 bases and the J gene lost 5 bases, with 9 bases spanning the gap.

The CDR3 reads CASSLVSGGALETQYF. CDR3 nucleotide sequence: TGCGCCAGCAGCTTGGTTAGCGGGGGGGCCCTGGAGACCCAGTACTTC. The chain couples TRBV5-1 to TRBJ2-5; 11 bases line up with TRBD2. The CDR3 sequence is 16 residues long. V shed 0 bases and J 5 bases; nucleotides not matched to a gene: 6. The germline V gene encodes CDR1 SGHRS and CDR2 YFSETQ.

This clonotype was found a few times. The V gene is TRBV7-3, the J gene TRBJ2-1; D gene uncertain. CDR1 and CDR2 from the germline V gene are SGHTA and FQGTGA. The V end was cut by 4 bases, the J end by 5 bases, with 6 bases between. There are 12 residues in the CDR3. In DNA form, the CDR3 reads TGTGCCAGCAGCTCTACAAACAATGAGCAGTTCTTC. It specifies CASSSTNNEQFF.

CDR3 region: CSARGSAGAYEQYF. CDR3 bases: TGCAGTGCTAGAGGTTCGGCAGGGGCCTACGAGCAGTACTTC. The chain links TRBV20-1 to TRBJ2-7; D is possibly TRBD1 (6 bases). From germline, CDR1 is DFQATT and CDR2 SNEGSKA (reference sequence). Trimming took off 1 base at V and 2 bases at J, with 12 bases between the two ends. There are 14 residues in the CDR3.

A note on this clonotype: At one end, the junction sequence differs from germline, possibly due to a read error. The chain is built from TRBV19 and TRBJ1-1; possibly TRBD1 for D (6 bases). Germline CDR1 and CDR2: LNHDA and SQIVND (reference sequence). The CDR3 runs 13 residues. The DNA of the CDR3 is TGTGCCAGTAAATCGATTAGGGACACGGAAGCTTTCTTT. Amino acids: CASKSIRDTEAFF. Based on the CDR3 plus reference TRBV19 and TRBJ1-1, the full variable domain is DGGITQSPKYLFRKEGQNVTLSCEQNLNHDAMYWYRQDPGQGLRLIYYSQIVNDFQKGDIAEGYSVSREKKESFPLTVTSAQKNPTAFYLCASKSIRDTEAFFGQGTRLTVV.

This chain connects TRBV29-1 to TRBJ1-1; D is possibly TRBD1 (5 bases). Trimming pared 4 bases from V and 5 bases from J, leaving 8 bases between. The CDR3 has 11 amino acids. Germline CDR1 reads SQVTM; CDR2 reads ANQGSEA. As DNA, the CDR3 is TGCAGCGTTGTGAGGGGTACTGAAGCTTTCTTT. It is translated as CSVVRGTEAFF.

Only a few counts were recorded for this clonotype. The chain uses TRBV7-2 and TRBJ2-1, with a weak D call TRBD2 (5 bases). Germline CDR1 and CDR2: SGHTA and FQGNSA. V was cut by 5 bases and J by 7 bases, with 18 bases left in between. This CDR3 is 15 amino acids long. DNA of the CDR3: TGTGCCAGCAGCCCCCGACCGGGATTTCTTAATGAGCAGTTCTTC. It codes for CASSPRPGFLNEQFF.

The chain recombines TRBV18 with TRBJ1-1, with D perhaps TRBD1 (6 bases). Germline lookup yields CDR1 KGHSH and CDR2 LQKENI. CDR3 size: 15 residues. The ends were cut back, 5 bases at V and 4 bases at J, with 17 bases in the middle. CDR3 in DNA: TGTGCCAGCTCATCCGTTAACAGGGTCGGCACTGAAGCTTTCTTT. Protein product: CASSSVNRVGTEAFF.

This CDR3 is CASSSRGGGNRELFF. In nucleotides, the CDR3 is TGTGCCAGCAGCTCTCGGGGAGGGGGCAACCGGGAGCTGTTTTTT. The chain carries TRBV11-2 and TRBJ2-2; either TRBD1 or TRBD2 may supply D (7 bases each). CDR3 length: 15 residues. Trimming shortened V by 4 bases and J by 9 bases, and 18 bases separated the two germline ends. The V gene's germline CDR1 is SGHAT and CDR2 FQNNGV. Combining the CDR3 with reference TRBV11-2 and TRBJ2-2 gives the whole variable domain EAGVAQSPRYKIIEKRQSVAFWCNPISGHATLYWYQQILGQGPKLLIQFQNNGVVDDSQLPKDRFSAERLKGVDSTLKIQPAKLEDSAVYLCASSSRGGGNRELFFGEGSRLTVL.

CDR3: CASSGGIQGAGLETQYF. The CDR3 bases are TGTGCCAGCAGCGGAGGAATACAGGGGGCTGGCTTAGAGACCCAGTACTTC. V and J are TRBV14 and TRBJ2-5; TRBD1 matches at 9 bases. The CDR3 has 17 amino acids. J lost 4 bases, V lost 5 bases, and 14 bases had no gene match. Germline V gene data show CDR1 as SGHDN and CDR2 as FVKESK.

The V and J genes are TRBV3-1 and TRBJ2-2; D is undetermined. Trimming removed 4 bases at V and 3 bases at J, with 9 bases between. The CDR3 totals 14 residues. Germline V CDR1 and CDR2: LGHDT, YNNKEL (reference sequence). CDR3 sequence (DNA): TGTGCCAGCAGCCGCGGTTGGGACACCGGGGAGCTGTTTTTT. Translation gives CASSRGWDTGELFF.

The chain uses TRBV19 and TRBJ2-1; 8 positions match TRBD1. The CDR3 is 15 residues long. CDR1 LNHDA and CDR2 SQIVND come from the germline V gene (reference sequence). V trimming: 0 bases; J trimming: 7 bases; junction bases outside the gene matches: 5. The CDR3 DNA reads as TGTGCCAGTAGTATAGATTGGACAGGGAATAATGAGCAGTTCTTC. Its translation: CASSIDWTGNNEQFF.

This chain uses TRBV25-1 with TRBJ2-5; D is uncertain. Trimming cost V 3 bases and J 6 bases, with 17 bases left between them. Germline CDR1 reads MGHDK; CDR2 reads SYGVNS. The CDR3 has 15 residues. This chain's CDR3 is CASSDAARAAQTQYF. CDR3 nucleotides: TGTGCCAGCAGTGACGCGGCTCGGGCCGCGCAGACCCAGTACTTC.

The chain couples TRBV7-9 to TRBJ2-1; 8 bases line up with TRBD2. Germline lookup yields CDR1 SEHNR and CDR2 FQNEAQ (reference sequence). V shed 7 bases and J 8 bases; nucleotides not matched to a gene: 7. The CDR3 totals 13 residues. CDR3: CASMIGRVDEQFF. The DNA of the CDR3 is TGTGCCAGCATGATCGGGAGGGTGGATGAGCAGTTCTTC.

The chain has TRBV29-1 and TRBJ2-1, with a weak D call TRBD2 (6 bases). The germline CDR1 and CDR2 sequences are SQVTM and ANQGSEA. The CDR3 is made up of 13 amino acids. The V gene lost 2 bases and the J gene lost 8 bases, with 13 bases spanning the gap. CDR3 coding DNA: TGCAGCGTTGAAAGGGGAGGTGTCCATGAGCAGTTCTTC. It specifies CSVERGGVHEQFF.

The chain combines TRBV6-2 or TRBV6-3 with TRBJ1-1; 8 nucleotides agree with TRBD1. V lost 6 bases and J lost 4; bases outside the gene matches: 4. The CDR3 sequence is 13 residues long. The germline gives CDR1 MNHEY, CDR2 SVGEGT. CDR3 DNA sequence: TGTGCCAGCAGCGACAGGGGTAGCACTGAAGCTTTCTTT. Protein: CASSDRGSTEAFF.

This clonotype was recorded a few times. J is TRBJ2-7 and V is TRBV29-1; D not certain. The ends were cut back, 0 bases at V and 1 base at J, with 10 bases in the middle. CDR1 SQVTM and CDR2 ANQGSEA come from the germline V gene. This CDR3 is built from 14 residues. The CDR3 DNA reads TGCAGCGTTGAAGACAGGAGAGGATCCTACGAGCAGTACTTC. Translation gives CSVEDRRGSYEQYF.

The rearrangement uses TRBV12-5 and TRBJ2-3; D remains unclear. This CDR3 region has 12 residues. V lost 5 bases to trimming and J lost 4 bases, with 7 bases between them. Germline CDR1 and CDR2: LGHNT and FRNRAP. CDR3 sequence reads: CASGPWADTQYF. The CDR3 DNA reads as TGTGCTAGTGGTCCATGGGCAGATACGCAGTATTTT.

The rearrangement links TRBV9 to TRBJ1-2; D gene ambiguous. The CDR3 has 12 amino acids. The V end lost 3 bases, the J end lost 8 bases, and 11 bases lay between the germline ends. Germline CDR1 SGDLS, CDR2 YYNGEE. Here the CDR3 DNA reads TGTGCCAGCAGCGGCGGGGAGGCAGGCTACACCTTC. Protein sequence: CASSGGEAGYTF. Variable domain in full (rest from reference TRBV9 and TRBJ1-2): DSGVTQTPKHLITATGQRVTLRCSPRSGDLSVYWYQQSLDQGLQFLIQYYNGEERAKGNILERFSAQQFPDLHSELNLSSLELGDSALYFCASSGGEAGYTFGSGTRLTVV.

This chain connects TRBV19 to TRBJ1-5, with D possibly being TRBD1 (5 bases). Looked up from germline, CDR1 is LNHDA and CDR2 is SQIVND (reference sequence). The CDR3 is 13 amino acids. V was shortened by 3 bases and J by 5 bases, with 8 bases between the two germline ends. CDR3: CASSMGGDQPQHF. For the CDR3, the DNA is TGTGCCAGTAGTATGGGGGGTGATCAGCCCCAGCATTTT.

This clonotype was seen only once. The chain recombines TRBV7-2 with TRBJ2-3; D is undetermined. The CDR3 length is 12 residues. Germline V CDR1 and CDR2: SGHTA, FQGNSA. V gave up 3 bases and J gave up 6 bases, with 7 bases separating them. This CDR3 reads CASSFLGDTQYF. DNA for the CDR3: TGTGCCAGCAGCTTCTTAGGGGATACGCAGTATTTT. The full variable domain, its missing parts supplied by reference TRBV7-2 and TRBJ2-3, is GAGVSQSPSNKVTEKGKDVELRCDPISGHTALYWYRQSLGQGLEFLIYFQGNSAPDKSGLPSDRFSAERTGGSVSTLTIQRTQQEDSAVYLCASSFLGDTQYFGPGTRLTVL.

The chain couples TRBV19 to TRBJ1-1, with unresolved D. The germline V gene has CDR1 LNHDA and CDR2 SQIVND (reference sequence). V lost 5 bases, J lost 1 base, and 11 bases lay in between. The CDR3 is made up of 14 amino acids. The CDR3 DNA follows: TGTGCCAGTAGTGTAGGTGCGTCGAACACTGAAGCTTTCTTT. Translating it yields CASSVGASNTEAFF.

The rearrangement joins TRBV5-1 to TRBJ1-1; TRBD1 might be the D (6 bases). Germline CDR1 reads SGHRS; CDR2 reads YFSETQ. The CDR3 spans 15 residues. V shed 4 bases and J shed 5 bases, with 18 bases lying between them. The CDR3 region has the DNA TGCGCCAGCAGCAGAGGAGGGGGAGGAGGTACTGAAGCTTTCTTT. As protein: CASSRGGGGGTEAFF.

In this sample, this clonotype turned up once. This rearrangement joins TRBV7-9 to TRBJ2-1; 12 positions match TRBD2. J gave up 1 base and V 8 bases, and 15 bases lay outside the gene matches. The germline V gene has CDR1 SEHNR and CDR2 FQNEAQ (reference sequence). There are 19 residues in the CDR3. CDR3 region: CASLRRSSGRASSYNEQFF. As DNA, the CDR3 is TGTGCCAGCCTCCGGCGATCTAGCGGGAGGGCCTCGTCCTACAATGAGCAGTTCTTC.

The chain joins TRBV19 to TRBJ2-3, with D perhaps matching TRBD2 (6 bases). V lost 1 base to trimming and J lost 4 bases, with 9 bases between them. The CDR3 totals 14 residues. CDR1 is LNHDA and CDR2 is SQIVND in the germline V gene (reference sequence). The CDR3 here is CASSIVGGSDTQYF. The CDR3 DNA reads TGTGCCAGTAGTATAGTCGGAGGGTCAGATACGCAGTATTTT.